This TCR beta chain emerged from a study of blood T cell repertoires in COVID-19 (dated by TCRdb to the early 2020s). Some background on the complete study: Samples covering the acute and convalescent phases of COVID-19 were provided by collaborators in the United States, Italy and Spain. HLA class I and class II types, where available, came from metadata supplied by the sample provider rather than from assay-based typing. Subjects who had been exposed to COVID-19, were actively infected with it, or had recovered from it provided the deeply sampled blood TCRbeta repertoires that made up the dataset. A de-identified subject ID, COVID-19 status, age in years and sex were almost always included in the sample metadata. The material from the prospective study consisted of cDNA or gDNA derived from T cells, B-cell-depleted T cells, or PBMCs. Samples were obtained from the ongoing ImmuneRACE study (first 160 participants) and from about 1,300 subjects provided by 6 global collaborators. The repertoires were released in a freely available public database intended as a resource for research on the immune response to SARS-CoV-2. Study-wide conclusions, independent of this receptor: Clinical and demographic metadata were provided uncurated, with the amount varying by source and participant.

The collaborating institutions used their own protocols to collect whole blood in K2EDTA tubes. Collaborator samples were shipped for TCRbeta analysis as frozen whole blood, isolated PBMCs, or DNA extracted from either sample type. TCRbeta CDR3 regions were amplified from genomic DNA using the immunoSEQ Assay, a bias-controlled multiplex PCR. Concerning the study's data processing: The number of nucleated cells in each sample was estimated from the amplification of reference gene primers within the assay. To quantify the absolute abundance of each unique TCRbeta CDR3 rearrangement, sequence reads were collapsed and filtered. Productive Simpson clonality was computed per sample as the square root of Simpson's diversity index over productive rearrangements. Imported from immuneACCESS, the table was reduced by TCRdb to in-frame sequences with V and J called. These copies leave out some clones; in studies compared against another copy, an unresolved V gene accounts for under half, and the cause of the remainder is not known. V, J and clone size are taken as reported in that table, and D and trimming were inferred from the DNA itself. The sample contains around 84,000 clones, roughly 77% of them found a single time. The top ten hold 5.7% of the sample.

Concerning this clone: No antigen is known for it. Within one base of it there is no much larger clone, and no base qualities were kept.

CDR1 and CDR2 (LGHNA, YNFKEQ) derive from the germline V gene. After removal of 4 bases from V and 0 bases from J, the junction retains 15 bases not matched to a gene. From the cysteine up to the phenylalanine, the CDR3 has a length of 20 residues. The retained sequence is limited to the CDR3, 60 bases, with the frame set at the first base. The chain is encoded by TRBV4-2 joined to TRBJ1-5, with 10 bases in between that match TRBD1. The receptor was derived from a man aged 45 to 65 with active or convalescent COVID-19. The sequenced sample consisted of peripheral blood. The DNA sequence reads TGTGCCAGCAGCCTTTCCCTCGGGGACAGGGGATTATATAGCAATCAGCCCCAGCATTTT. This encodes CASSLSLGDRGLYSNQPQHF.